This record looks at one T cell receptor beta chain sequence and its context. No antigen is known for it. Base qualities are not recorded, but no much larger clone differs from it by a single base. These data come from a study of radiation and T cells in renal cell carcinoma (dated by TCRdb to 2020 to 2022). The study in broad terms: The samples were drawn from a clinical trial, where primary renal cell carcinomas were treated with 15 Gy of stereotactic body radiation therapy and then removed by nephrectomy 4 weeks afterward. Across all 50 or so samples, several million unique CDR3 nucleotide sequences encoding roughly 2.7 million unique CDR3 amino acid sequences were identified. In total, 50 to 60 samples underwent TCR beta sequencing: 25 or so tumors plus 27 peripheral blood samples. General conclusions and limits of the study: The single-armed trial design could not address effects of radiation dose or scheduling on the TCR repertoire. Tracking of blood repertoire dynamics stopped at four to five weeks after treatment, with no follow-up past that point. Because pretreatment tumor biopsies were not available, the baseline intratumoral presence of clonotypes could not be determined. In blood, the top tumor clonotypes increased between baseline and 2 weeks post-radiation and then shrank by 4 weeks, which suggests that tumor-resident clones expanded only transiently.

V loses 3 bases at its end and J loses 8 bases; junction bases beyond the gene matches: 5. The germline V gene (reference sequence) gives CDR1 as SGHNT and CDR2 as YYREEE. The CDR3 contains 14 residues, cysteine and phenylalanine counted. The kept DNA is CDR3 alone, 42 bases in frame from the first base. The sample's time point label, in plain terms: baseline pretreatment blood. What this sample's treatment or condition label stands for: 15 Gy SBRT to primary tumor, nephrectomy 4 weeks later. To track tumor-enriched clonotypes, serial peripheral blood was sampled from radiation-treated patients at baseline and at 2 weeks and 4 weeks after SBRT. Every patient had renal cell carcinoma of clear cell pathology. The QIAamp DNA Blood Mini Kit (Qiagen) was used to prepare genomic DNA for TCR sequencing. Samples were included in the analyses only if all quality control checks were passed. Following the manufacturer's recommendations, the immunoSEQ kit was used to generate TCR beta libraries from genomic DNA. To prepare the libraries, a first multiplex PCR with proprietary primers was run, followed by a second PCR that added unique barcodes, and a bead cleanup was done after each round. Each sample batch included a kit-provided positive control reaction and a negative control reaction. The final libraries were assessed on an Agilent 4200 TapeStation D1000 ScreenTape, pooled by volume, and quantified by qPCR. Sequencing ran on an Illumina NextSeq500 with a MidOutput 150-cycle cartridge, using 156 Read1 and 15 Index1 cycles with kit custom primers. The pooled library was loaded at roughly 0.93 pM, with a roughly 19% PhiX control spiked in. On the study's bioinformatics: The vendor-processed data were analyzed in R, and a clonotype was defined as all T cells that share the same CDR3 nucleotide sequence. For clone abundance analyses, frequencies were normalized to the 10,000 most abundant clones in each sample. Public T cell clones, which averaged fewer than five per sample, were removed prior to analysis. Tumor-enriched clonotypes and baseline blood-enriched clonotypes were defined as those with an abundance difference of at least 32-fold between compartments. A beta-binomial differential abundance model was used to identify clonotypes that were expanded or contracted between blood time points. Tumor-blood repertoire similarity was measured with the Baroni-Urbani and Buser coefficient, and group comparisons used two-tailed Wilcoxon tests in R. This immuneACCESS table, as held by TCRdb, lists in-frame sequences with V and J called but not all clones. Of the missing ones, under half trace to an unresolved V gene in checked studies; the others have no known cause. V, J and clone size derive from that table, while D and trimming were established from the DNA sequence. This sample gives approximately 150,000 clones in total; roughly 90% of them show up just once. The ten biggest clones cover 4.1% of the sample.

Rearrangement joined TRBV5-4 to TRBJ1-4; 9 central bases correspond to TRBD1. This TCR was recovered from a woman aged 65 to 85 with renal cell carcinoma. The input for sequencing was blood, taken from a patient whose treatment included radiotherapy and nephrectomy. The DNA sequence is given as TGTGCCAGCAGCTCCCGGGACAGGGAGGAAAAACTGTTTTTT. Its protein reads: CASSSRDREEKLFF. The CDR3, completed at both ends by the reference TRBV5-4 and TRBJ1-4 genes, gives the full variable domain ETGVTQSPTHLIKTRGQQVTLRCSSQSGHNTVSWYQQALGQGPQFIFQYYREEENGRGNFPPRFSGLQFPNYSSELNVNALELDDSALYLCASSSRDREEKLFFGSGTQLSVL.